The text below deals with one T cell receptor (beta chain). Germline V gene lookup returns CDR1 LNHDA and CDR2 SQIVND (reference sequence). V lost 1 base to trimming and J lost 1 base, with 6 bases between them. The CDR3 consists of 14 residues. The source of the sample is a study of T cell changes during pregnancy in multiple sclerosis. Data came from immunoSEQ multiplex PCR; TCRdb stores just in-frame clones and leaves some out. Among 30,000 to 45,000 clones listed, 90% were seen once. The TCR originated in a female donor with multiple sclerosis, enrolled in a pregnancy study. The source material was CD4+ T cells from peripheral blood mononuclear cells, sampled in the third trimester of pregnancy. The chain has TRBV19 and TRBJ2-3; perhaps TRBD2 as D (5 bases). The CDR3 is CASSIGGGTDTQYF. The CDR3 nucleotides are TGTGCCAGTAGTATAGGGGGAGGCACAGATACGCAGTATTTT.